This T cell receptor beta chain was sequenced during a study of blood T cell repertoires in COVID-19. This clone was observed once. Among Cohort 3 donors, those recovered had two negative PCRs, clearance, or symptom resolution. Profiled with immunoSEQ multiplex PCR; TCRdb holds only in-frame clones, not every one. This sample yields 330,000 or so clones, of which over 70% are seen a single time; more than 5% belongs to the top ten. Between the trimmed V and J ends, which lost 2 bases and 0 bases, there was a span of 11 bases. CDR1 and CDR2 (germline): MNHEY, SMNVEV (reference sequence). This CDR3 has 15 amino acids.

The specimen was PBMCs or T cells enriched from blood (not recorded which). This clonotype was sampled from a man between 25 and 39 years old who had recovered from COVID-19. The gene calls are TRBV27 and TRBJ2-7; D possibly corresponds to TRBD1 (6 bases). The CDR3, as DNA: TGTGCCAGCAGTTTACATCAGGGGCGCTCCTACGAGCAGTACTTC. This codes for CASSLHQGRSYEQYF.